The source of this T cell receptor (beta chain) is a study of shared T cell receptors in the human thymus. Assay used: immunoSEQ multiplex PCR; TCRdb lists only in-frame clones, some missing. The table includes roughly 660,000 clones, over 75% detected once. The germline gives CDR1 WNHNN, CDR2 SYGVQD (reference sequence). Trimming at V came to 11 bases and at J to 7 bases, leaving 13 bases not matched to a gene. The CDR3 runs to 13 residues. These sequences were also reported in another study, on human thymus T cells. That source adds: Thymic samples were excised during corrective heart operations. Across thymic and blood repertoires, the usage of V and J genes appeared to be biased.

This clonotype was obtained from a boy in the first two years of life with a congenital heart defect. The material sequenced was thymocytes. The genes are TRBV10-1 and TRBJ2-7; 8 nucleotides match TRBD1. DNA of the CDR3: TGCGCCTGCTCGCAGGGGACAGGATGGGAGCAGTACTTC. Encoded protein: CACSQGTGWEQYF.